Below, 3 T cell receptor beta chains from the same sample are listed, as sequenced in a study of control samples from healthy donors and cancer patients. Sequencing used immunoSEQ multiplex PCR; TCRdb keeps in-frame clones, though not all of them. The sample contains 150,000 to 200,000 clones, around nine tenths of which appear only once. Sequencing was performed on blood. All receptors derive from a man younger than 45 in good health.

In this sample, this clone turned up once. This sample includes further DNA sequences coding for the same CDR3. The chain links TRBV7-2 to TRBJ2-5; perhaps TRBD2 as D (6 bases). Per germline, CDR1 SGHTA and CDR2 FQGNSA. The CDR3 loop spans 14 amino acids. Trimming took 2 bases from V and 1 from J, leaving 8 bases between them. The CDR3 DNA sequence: TGTGCCAGCAGCTTAACCGGGGGCCAAGAGACCCAGTACTTC. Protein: CASSLTGGQETQYF.

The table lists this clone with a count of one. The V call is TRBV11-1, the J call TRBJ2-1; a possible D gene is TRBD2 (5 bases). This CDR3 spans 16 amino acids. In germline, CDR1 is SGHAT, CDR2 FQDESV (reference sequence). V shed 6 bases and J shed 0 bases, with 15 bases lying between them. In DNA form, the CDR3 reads TGTGCCAGCAGTTACAGCGGAGGACCCTCCTACAATGAGCAGTTCTTC. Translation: CASSYSGGPSYNEQFF.

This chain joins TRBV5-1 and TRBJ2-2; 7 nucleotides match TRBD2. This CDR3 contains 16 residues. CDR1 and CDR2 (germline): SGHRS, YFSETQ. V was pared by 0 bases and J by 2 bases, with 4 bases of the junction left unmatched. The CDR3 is CASSLAGGYNTGELFF. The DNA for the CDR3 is TGCGCCAGCAGCTTGGCCGGGGGGTACAACACCGGGGAGCTGTTTTTT.